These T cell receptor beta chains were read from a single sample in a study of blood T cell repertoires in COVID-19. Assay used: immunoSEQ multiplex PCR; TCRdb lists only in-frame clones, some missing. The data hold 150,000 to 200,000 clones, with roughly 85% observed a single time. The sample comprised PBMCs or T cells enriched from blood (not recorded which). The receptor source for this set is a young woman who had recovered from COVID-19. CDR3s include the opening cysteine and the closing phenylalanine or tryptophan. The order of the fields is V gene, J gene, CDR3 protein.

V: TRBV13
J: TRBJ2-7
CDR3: CASSLYNRDEQYF

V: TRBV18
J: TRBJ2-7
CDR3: CASSPTSGRAGEQYF

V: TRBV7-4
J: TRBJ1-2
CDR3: CASSQGTHYGYTF

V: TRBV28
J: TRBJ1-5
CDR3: CASARQGASQPQHF

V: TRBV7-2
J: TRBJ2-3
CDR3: CASSLYSSGRDTQYF

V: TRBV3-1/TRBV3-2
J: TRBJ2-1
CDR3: CASSQDLGERPNEQFF

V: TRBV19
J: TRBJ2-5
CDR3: CASSIGVSETQYF

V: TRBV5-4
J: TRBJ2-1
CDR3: CASSWTTSGTAEQFF

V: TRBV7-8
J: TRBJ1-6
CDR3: CASSFGTGRTNSPLHF

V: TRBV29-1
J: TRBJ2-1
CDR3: CSVAAGRPSPYNEQFF

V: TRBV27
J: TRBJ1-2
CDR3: CASSSPTGGYYGYTF

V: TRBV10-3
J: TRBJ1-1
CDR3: CAIREGGGTEAFF

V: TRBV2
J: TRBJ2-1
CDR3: CAVDLAGLGNEQFF

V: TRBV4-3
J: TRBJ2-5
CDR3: CASSSIAGQETQYF

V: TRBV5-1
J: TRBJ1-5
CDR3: CASSLVPTDNNQPQHF

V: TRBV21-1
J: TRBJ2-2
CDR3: CASSKQGANTGELFF

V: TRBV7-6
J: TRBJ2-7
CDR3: CASSLRGPYEQYF

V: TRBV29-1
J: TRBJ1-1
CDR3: CSVERGLNTEAFF

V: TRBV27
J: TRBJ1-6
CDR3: CASSRQVTINSPLHF

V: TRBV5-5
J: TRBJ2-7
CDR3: CASSSGTSGAYEQYF

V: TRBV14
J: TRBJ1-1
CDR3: CASSHYRNTEAFF

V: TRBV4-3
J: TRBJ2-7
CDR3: CASSQDSGESYEQYF

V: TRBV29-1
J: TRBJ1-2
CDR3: CSVYQGSYGYTF

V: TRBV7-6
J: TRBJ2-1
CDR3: CASSSAGGLGYHEQFF

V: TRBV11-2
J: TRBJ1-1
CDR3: CASSLDGGIVAFF

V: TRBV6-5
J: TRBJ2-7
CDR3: CASRAGTEAYEQYF

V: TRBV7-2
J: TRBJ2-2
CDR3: CASRASGGAENTGELFF

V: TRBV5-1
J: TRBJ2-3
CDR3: CASSLGLAGSTDTQYF

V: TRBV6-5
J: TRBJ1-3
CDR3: CASSRGLSGNTIYF

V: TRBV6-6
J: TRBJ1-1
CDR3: CASSPTRGARLNTEAFF

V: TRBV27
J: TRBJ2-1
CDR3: CASSLADGGEQFF

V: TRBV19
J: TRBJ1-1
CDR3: CASKNRGQLSEAFF

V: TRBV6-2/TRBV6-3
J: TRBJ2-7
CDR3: CASSYVGSKQYF

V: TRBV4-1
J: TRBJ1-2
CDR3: CASSQEISTVRGGYTF

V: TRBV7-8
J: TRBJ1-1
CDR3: CASSQRDRAITEAFF

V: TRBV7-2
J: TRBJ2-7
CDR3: CASSTGGSLYEQYF

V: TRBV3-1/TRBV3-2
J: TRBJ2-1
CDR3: CASSPRGSGYNEQFF

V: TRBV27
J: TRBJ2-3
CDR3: CASSLKGTGLTTDTQYF

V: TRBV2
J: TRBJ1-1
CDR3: CASSETRTGATEAFF

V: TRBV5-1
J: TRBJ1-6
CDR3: CASSLATDNSPLHF